This T cell receptor (beta chain) stems from a study of CD8+ T cells in alopecia areata. The germline V gene has CDR1 SEHNR and CDR2 FQNEAQ (reference sequence). With 5 bases removed from V and 0 bases from J, the gap between germline ends came to 8 bases. This CDR3 comprises 13 residues. Stated treatment: oral pan-JAK inhibitor, 5-10 mg twice daily. RNA extraction was followed by reverse transcription into cDNA, which acted as the sequencing template. Method: immunoSEQ multiplex PCR; TCRdb's copy keeps in-frame clones and lacks some. Of around 200,000 clones listed, about 55% are singletons. The rearrangement links TRBV7-9 to TRBJ2-7; D remains ambiguous. The receptor was isolated from a human donor with alopecia areata. Here the sequenced sample was CD8+ T cells sorted from blood, taken at week 24, from a patient treated with tofacitinib. The CDR3 coding sequence is TGTGCCAGCAGCCCACAGAGCTCCTACGAGCAGTACTTC. Its protein product is CASSPQSSYEQYF. The full variable domain, completed using reference TRBV7-9 and TRBJ2-7, is DTGVSQNPRHKITKRGQNVTFRCDPISEHNRLYWYRQTLGQGPEFLTYFQNEAQLEKSRLLSDRFSAERPKGSFSTLEIQRTEQGDSAMYLCASSPQSSYEQYFGPGTRLTVT.